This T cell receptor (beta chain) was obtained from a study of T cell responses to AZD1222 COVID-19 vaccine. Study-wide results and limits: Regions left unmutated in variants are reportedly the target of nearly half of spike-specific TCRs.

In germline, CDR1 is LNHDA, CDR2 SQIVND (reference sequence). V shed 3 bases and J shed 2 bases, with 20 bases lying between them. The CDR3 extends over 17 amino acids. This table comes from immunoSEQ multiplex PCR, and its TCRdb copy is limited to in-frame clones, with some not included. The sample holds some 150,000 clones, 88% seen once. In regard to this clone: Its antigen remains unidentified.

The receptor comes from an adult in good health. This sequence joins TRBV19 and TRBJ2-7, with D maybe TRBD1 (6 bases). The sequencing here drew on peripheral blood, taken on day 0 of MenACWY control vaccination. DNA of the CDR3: TGTGCCAGTAGTATTGTAGGGGGTAGGTCGCCTCCCTACGAGCAGTACTTC. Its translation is CASSIVGGRSPPYEQYF.